What follows is one T cell receptor beta chain and its context. This record belongs to a study of CD4+ T cells in melanoma. Germline CDR1 reads MGHRA; CDR2 reads YSYEKL. The CDR3 runs 16 residues. The germline V and J ends were trimmed by 1 base and 2 bases, with 11 bases remaining between them. Sequencing was performed with immunoSEQ multiplex PCR; in TCRdb, only in-frame clones are kept and a portion is missing. The data contain 20,000 to 25,000 clones, roughly 87% of them singletons. J is TRBJ1-4 and V is TRBV4-1, with D maybe TRBD1 (5 bases). Material: cells from a culture (not recorded whether cultured in vitro). The receptor was derived from a human donor with melanoma. The CDR3 DNA is TGCGCCAGCAGCCAAGTCGGGGCTAGGACTAATGAAAAACTGTTTTTT. Residues: CASSQVGARTNEKLFF.